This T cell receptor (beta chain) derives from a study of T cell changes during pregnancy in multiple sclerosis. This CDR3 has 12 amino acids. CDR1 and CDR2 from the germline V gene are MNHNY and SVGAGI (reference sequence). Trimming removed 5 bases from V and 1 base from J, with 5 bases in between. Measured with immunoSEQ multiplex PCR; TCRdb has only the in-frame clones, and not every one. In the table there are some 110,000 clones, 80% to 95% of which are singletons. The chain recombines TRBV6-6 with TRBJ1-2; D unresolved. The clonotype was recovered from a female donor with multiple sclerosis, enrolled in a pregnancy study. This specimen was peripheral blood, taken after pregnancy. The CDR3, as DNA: TGTGCCAGCAGTAAGCTTAACTATGGCTACACCTTC. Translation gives CASSKLNYGYTF.